This TCR beta chain was retrieved from a study of blood T cell repertoires in COVID-19. This clone was recorded only once. Assay used: immunoSEQ multiplex PCR; TCRdb lists only in-frame clones, some missing. The sample includes roughly 340,000 clones, more than 80% of them seen just once. This CDR3 spans 12 amino acids. Germline loops: CDR1 KGHSY, CDR2 FQNENV. The V segment lost 3 bases and the J segment 10 bases; nucleotides outside the gene matches: 5. The receptor was isolated from a man in his late teens or twenties who had recovered from COVID-19. This rearrangement joins TRBV16 to TRBJ1-1; 7 positions match TRBD1. Sequenced material: PBMCs or T cells enriched from blood (not recorded which). CDR3 DNA sequence: TGTGCCAGCAGCCAGGGACAGTTCGGAGCTTTCTTT. Translated: CASSQGQFGAFF.